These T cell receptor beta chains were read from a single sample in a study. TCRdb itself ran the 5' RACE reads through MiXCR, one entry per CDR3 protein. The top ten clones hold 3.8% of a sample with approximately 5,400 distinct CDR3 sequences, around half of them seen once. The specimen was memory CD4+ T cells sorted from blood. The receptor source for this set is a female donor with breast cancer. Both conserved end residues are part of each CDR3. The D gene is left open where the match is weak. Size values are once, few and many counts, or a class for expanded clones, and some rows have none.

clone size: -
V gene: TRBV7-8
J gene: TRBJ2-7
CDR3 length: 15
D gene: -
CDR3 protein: CASSQYRDTSYEQYF
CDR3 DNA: TGTGCCAGCAGCCAATACCGGGACACCTCCTACGAGCAGTACTTC

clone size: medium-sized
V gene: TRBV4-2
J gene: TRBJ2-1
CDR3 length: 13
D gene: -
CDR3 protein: CASSQESVDEQFF
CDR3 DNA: TGTGCCAGCAGCCAAGAAAGTGTTGATGAGCAGTTCTTC

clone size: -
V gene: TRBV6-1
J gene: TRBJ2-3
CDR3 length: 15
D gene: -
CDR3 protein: CASSPQGGLVDTQYF
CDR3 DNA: TGTGCCAGCAGTCCCCAGGGGGGTCTAGTAGATACGCAGTATTTT

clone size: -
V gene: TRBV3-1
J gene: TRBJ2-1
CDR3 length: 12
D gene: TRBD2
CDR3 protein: CASRSTSGEQFF
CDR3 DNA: TGTGCCAGCAGGTCGACTAGCGGGGAGCAGTTCTTC

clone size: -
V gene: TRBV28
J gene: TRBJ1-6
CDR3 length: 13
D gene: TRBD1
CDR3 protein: CACRGSYNSPLHF
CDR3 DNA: TGTGCCTGCAGGGGGTCCTATAATTCACCCCTCCACTTT

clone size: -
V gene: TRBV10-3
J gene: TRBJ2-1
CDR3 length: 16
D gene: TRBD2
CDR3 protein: CAISAPSGGAYNEQFF
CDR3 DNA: TGTGCCATCAGTGCACCTAGCGGGGGGGCCTACAATGAGCAGTTCTTC

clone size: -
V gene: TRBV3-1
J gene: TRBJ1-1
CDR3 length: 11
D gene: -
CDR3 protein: CASSHGAEAFF
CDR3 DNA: TGTGCCAGCAGCCATGGGGCTGAAGCTTTCTTT

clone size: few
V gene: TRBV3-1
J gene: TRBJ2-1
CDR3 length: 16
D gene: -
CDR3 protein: CASSQGSLSSYNEQFF
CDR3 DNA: TGTGCCAGCAGCCAAGGAAGCCTGAGCTCCTACAATGAGCAGTTCTTC

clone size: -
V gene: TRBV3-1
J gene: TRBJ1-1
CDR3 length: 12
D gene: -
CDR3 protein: CASSQEGGEAFF
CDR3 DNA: TGTGCCAGCAGCCAAGAAGGGGGTGAAGCTTTCTTT

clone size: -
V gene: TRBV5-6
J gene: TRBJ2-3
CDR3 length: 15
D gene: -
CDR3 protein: CASSLVERSTDTQYF
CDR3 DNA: TGTGCCAGCAGCTTGGTTGAGCGTAGCACAGATACGCAGTATTTT

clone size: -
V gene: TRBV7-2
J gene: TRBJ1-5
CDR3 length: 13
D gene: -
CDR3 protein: CASSLVWLQPQHF
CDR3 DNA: TGTGCCAGCAGCTTAGTGTGGCTACAGCCCCAGCATTTT

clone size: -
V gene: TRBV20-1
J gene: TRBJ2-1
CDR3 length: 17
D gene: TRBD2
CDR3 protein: CSARPHGEGSSYNEQFF
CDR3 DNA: TGCAGTGCTAGACCCCATGGGGAGGGGAGCTCCTACAATGAGCAGTTCTTC

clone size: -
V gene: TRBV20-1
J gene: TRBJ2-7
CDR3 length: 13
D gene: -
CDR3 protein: CSATGTRAYEQYF
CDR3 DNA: TGCAGTGCTACCGGGACTCGAGCATACGAGCAGTACTTC

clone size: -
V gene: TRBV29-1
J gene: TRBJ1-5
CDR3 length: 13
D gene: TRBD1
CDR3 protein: CSVEPGQGQPQHF
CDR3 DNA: TGCAGCGTTGAACCGGGACAGGGACAGCCCCAGCATTTT

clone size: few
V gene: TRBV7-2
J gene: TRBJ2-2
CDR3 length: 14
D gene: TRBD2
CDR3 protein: CASSSSGNTGELFF
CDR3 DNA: TGTGCCAGCAGCTCTAGCGGGAACACCGGGGAGCTGTTTTTT

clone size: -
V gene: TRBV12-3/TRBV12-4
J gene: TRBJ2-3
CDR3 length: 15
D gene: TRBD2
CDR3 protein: CASSLLAGGIDTQYF
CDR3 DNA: TGTGCCAGCAGTTTACTTGCGGGAGGGATCGATACGCAGTATTTT

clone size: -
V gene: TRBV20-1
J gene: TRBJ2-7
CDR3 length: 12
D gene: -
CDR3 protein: CSANPRGYEQYF
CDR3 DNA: TGCAGTGCTAACCCCAGGGGCTACGAGCAGTACTTC

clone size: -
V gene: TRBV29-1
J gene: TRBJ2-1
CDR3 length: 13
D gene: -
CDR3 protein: CSVERWENNEQFF
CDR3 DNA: TGCAGCGTTGAAAGGTGGGAAAACAATGAGCAGTTCTTC

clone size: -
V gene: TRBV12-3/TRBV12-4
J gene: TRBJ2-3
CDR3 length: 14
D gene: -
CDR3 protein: CASSLTRRTDTQYF
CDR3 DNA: TGTGCCAGCAGTCTGACTAGACGCACAGATACGCAGTATTTT

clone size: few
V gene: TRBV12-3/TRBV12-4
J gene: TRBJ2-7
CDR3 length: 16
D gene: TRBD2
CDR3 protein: CASSFGVLAGAREQYF
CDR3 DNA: TGTGCCAGCAGTTTCGGCGTCCTAGCGGGAGCTAGAGAGCAGTACTTC

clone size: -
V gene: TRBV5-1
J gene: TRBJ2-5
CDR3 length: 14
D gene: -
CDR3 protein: CASSLDGRQETQYF
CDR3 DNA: TGCGCCAGCAGCTTGGATGGCAGGCAAGAGACCCAGTACTTC

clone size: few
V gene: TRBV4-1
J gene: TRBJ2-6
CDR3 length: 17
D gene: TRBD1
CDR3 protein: CASSQAPGTAGANVLTF
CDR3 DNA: TGCGCCAGCAGCCAAGCCCCTGGGACAGCTGGGGCCAACGTCCTGACTTTC

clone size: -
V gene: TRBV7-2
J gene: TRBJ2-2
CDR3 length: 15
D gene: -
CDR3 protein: CASSVQDANTGELFF
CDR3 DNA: TGTGCCAGCAGCGTGCAGGACGCGAACACCGGGGAGCTGTTTTTT

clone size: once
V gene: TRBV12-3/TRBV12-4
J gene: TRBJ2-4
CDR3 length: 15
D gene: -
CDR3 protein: CASTPGRGVGNIQYF
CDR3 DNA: TGTGCCAGCACCCCAGGCCGGGGAGTCGGTAACATTCAGTACTTC

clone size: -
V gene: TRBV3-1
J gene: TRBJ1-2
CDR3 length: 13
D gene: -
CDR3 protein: CASSHRGGYGYTF
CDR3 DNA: TGTGCCAGCAGCCACAGGGGCGGCTATGGCTACACCTTC

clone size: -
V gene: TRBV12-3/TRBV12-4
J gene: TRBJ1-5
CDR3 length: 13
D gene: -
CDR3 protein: CASSFARDQPQHF
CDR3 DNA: TGTGCCAGCAGTTTCGCCAGGGATCAGCCCCAGCATTTT

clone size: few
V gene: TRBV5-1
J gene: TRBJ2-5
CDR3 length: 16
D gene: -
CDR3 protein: CASSLDRTPKGETQYF
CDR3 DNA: TGCGCCAGCAGCTTGGATAGGACACCCAAGGGGGAGACCCAGTACTTC

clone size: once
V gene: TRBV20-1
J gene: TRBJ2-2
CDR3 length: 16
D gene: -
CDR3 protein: CSARDRVGRNTGELFF
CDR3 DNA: TGCAGTGCTAGAGATCGTGTCGGGAGGAACACCGGGGAGCTGTTTTTT

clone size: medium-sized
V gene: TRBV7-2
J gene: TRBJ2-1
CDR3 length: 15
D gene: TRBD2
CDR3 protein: CASSVGLAGYNEQFF
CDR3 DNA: TGTGCCAGCAGCGTCGGACTAGCGGGTTACAATGAGCAGTTCTTC

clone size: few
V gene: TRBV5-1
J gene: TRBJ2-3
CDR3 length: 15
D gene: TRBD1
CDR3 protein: CASSPGQGLRDTQYF
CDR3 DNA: TGCGCCAGCAGTCCGGGACAGGGGTTGAGAGATACGCAGTATTTT

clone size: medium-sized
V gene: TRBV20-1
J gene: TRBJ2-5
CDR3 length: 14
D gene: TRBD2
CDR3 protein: CSARRGAGQETQYF
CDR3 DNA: TGCAGTGCTAGGCGGGGGGCTGGCCAAGAGACCCAGTACTTC

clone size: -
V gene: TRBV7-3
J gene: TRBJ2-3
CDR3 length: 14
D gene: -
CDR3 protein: CASSPLVSTDTQYF
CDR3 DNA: TGTGCCAGCAGCCCGCTGGTTAGCACAGATACGCAGTATTTT

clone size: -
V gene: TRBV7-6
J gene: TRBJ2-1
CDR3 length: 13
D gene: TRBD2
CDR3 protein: CASRAGGPGEQFF
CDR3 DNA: TGTGCCAGCAGGGCGGGGGGGCCGGGAGAGCAGTTCTTC

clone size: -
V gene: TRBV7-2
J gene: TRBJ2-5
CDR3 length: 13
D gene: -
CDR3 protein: CASSLAGAGTQYF
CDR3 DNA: TGTGCCAGCAGCTTAGCGGGAGCAGGGACCCAGTACTTC